This T cell receptor beta chain was sequenced during a study of cytomegalovirus exposure and HLA in healthy donors. The PCR employed 60 Vbeta primers together with 13 Jbeta primers. Produced via immunoSEQ multiplex PCR; TCRdb's table is partial and in-frame only. The table includes 150,000 to 200,000 clones, 68% detected once. At collection, donors were nominally healthy, but unrecorded immune exposures were probable. The trim removed 6 bases at V and 4 bases at J, leaving 9 bases unmatched. Germline CDR1 reads MNHEY; CDR2 reads SVGAGI. The CDR3 spans 15 residues. Study outcomes and limitations: CMV serostatus alone was available as immune exposure information. Several of the most significant clusters were apparently associated with common viral pathogens in a later analysis.

To note about this clone: The antigen remains unidentified.

The sequence was obtained from a man aged 30-40 years in good health and CMV-seropositive. This chain joins TRBV6-5 and TRBJ1-5; 7 bases align to TRBD1. What was sequenced was PBMCs. The CDR3 is CASRRSTGPNQPQHF. The CDR3 nucleotides read TGTGCCAGCAGACGGTCGACAGGGCCTAATCAGCCCCAGCATTTT.